The following is a T cell receptor (beta chain) sequence with its context. Its antigen is as yet unknown. The sample is drawn from a study of shared clonotypes between healthy human individuals. Using immunoSEQ multiplex PCR, the repertoire was profiled, and TCRdb retains in-frame clones only, with some absent. The repertoire consists of more than 2,000,000 clones, with 85% to 95% occurring once and the leading ten covering 0.14%. Regarding the study as a whole: Clonotypes shared by all four donors outscored non-shared clonotypes in generation probability. Across subsets, estimated richness was generally greater for naive than for memory populations. Rarefaction showed that sequencing of sorted subsets was incomplete (despite large depth).

The CDR3 spans 13 residues. Trimming stripped 4 bases from V and 3 bases from J, with 9 bases between. In germline, CDR1 is SNHLY, CDR2 FYNNEI. The source of this sequence is a man younger than 35 in good health. Input material: naive CD4+ T cells sorted from blood. The subset: CD45RA+ positively selected. This chain joins TRBV2 and TRBJ2-5; unclear D gene. The CDR3 DNA reads TGTGCCAGCAGTGGTTTGGGGAAAGAGACCCAGTACTTC. It is translated as CASSGLGKETQYF.